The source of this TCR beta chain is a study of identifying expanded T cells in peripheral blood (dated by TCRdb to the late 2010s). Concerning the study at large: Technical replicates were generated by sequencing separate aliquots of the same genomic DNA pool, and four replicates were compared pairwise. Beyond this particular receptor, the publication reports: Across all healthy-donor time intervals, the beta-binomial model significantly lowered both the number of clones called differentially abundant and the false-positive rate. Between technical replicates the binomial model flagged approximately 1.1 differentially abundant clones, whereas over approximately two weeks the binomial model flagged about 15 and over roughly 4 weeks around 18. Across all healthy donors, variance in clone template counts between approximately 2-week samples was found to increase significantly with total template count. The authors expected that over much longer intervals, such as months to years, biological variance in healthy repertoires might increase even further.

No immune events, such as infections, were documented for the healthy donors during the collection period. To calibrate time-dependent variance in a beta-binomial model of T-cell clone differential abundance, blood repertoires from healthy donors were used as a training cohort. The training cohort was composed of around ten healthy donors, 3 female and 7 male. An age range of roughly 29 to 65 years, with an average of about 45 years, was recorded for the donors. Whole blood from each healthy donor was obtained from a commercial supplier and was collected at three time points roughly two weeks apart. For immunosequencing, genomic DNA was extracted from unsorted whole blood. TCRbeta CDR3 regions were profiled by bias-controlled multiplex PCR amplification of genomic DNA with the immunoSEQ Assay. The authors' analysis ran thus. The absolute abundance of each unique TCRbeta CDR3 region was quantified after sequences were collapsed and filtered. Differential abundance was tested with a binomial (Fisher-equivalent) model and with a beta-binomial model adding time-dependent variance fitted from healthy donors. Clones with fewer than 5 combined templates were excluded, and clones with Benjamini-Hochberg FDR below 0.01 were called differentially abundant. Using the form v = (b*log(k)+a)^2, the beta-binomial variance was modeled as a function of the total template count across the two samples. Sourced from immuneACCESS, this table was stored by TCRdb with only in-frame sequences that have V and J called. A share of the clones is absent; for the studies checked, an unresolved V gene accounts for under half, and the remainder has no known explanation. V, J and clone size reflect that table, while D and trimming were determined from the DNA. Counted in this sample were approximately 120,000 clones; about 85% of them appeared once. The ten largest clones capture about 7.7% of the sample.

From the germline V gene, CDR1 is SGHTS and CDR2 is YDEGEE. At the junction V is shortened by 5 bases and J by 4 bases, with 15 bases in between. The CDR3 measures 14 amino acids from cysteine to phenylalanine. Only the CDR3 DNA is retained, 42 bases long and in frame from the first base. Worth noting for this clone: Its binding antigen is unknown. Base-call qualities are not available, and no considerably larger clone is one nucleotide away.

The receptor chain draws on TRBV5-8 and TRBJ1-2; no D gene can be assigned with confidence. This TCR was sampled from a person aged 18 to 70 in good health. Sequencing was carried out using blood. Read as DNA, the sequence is TGTGCCAGCAGACCCGTATCCTCTTCCTATGGCTACACCTTC. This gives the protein CASRPVSSSYGYTF.